The entry below gives a single T cell receptor (beta chain) sequence along with its context. With 0 bases removed from V and 3 bases from J, the gap between germline ends came to 38 bases. The CDR3 extends over 24 amino acids. Germline assignment: CDR1 LGHNT and CDR2 FRNRAP. These data originate in a study of tumor-infiltrating lymphocytes in oesophageal squamous cell carcinoma. Via MiXCR, TCRdb re-called the PCR reads, giving one row per CDR3 protein. The table lists roughly 13,000 distinct CDR3 sequences, less than 65% of them singletons. The chain is built from TRBV12-5 and TRBJ1-2; no definite D call. This TCR was recovered from a male donor with esophageal squamous cell carcinoma. Sequencing used normal esophageal tissue next to the tumor. Written as DNA, the CDR3 is TGTGCTAGTGGTTTGGTATTGCTTCCGGACTACTTTGTGCCCGCCGCGGCCAAGGACTATGGCTACACCTTC. Residues: CASGLVLLPDYFVPAAAKDYGYTF.